One and the same sample provided the 29 T cell receptor beta chains below, sequenced in a study of Tregs in tolerant kidney transplant recipients. Assay: immunoSEQ multiplex PCR; the TCRdb copy retains only in-frame clones and omits some. The record lists about 48,000 clones, of which the ten most abundant hold around 0.8%. Sequenced here: CD4+ T cells from blood, sampled before the transplant. The receptors originated from a human donor who received a combined kidney and bone marrow transplant.

About this clone: The DNA ends 3 residues before the CDR3 does, and the rest of the CDR3 is filled in from the germline J gene. The chain has TRBV5-4 and TRBJ2-1; D unresolved. Trimming stripped 0 bases from V and 7 bases from J, with 11 bases between. The germline V gene encodes CDR1 SGHNT and CDR2 YYREEE (reference sequence). CDR3 length: 14 amino acids. The CDR3 region is CASSLDQAGNEQFF. CDR3 DNA, as far as it was read: TGTGCCAGCAGCTTGGACCAGGCTGGTAATGAG.

With regard to this clone: Coverage ceases 3 residues before the CDR3 finishes, and the germline J gene fills in the end. The chain recombines TRBV20-1 with TRBJ2-1; a weak D match, TRBD2 (6 bases). Germline values: CDR1 DFQATT, CDR2 SNEGSKA (reference sequence). Between the trimmed V and J ends, which lost 0 bases and 2 bases, there was a span of 17 bases. The length of the CDR3 is 17 residues. CDR3 region: CSARDLRDFQTYNEQFF. The covered CDR3 bases are TGCAGTGCTAGAGACTTACGGGACTTTCAAACCTACAATGAG.

Details on this clone: Sequencing ends 3 residues short of the CDR3 end; the germline J gene provides the rest. The chain employs TRBV20-1 and TRBJ2-5, with D uncertain. V was clipped by 7 bases and J by 4 bases, with 10 bases between them. The CDR3 covers 11 residues. Germline CDR1 DFQATT, CDR2 SNEGSKA (reference sequence). The CDR3 reads CSERVRETQYF. The covered CDR3 bases are TGCAGTGAGCGCGTCCGAGAGACC.

In the case of this clone: At one of its ends the junction is not consistent with the germline gene, which may arise from a read error. The sequence runs out 3 residues before the end of the CDR3; the remainder is reconstructed from the germline J gene. The gene calls are TRBV7-7 and TRBJ2-7, with TRBD2 matching 7 bases. The V gene's germline CDR1 is SSHAT and CDR2 FNYEAQ (reference sequence). This CDR3 spans 14 amino acids. The CDR3 loop is CASSLKTSNPEQYF. The DNA read from the CDR3 is TGTGCTAGCAGCCTCAAGACTAGCAACCCCGAG.

CDR3 bases read: TGTGCCAGCAGCCAAGTACCCCCTAGCGGGGCGTACGAG. It specifies CASSQVPPSGAYE. The entire CDR3 reads CASSQVPPSGAYEQYF. The chain carries TRBV4-2 and TRBJ2-7; 9 bases fit TRBD2. Sequencing ends 3 residues short of the CDR3 end; the germline J gene provides the rest. The CDR3 sequence is 16 residues long. The germline V gene encodes CDR1 LGHNA and CDR2 YNFKEQ. The J segment lost 4 bases and the V segment lost 1 base, leaving 8 bases of the junction unmatched.

The sequenced part of the CDR3 DNA is TGCAGTGCTACTGAGCCTAGCAGGTCCTACAATGAG. It is translated as CSATEPSRSYNE. The full-length CDR3 reads as CSATEPSRSYNEQFF. The V and J genes are TRBV20-1 and TRBJ2-1, with TRBD2 as a possible D gene (5 bases). The read falls 3 residues short of the CDR3 end, and the missing part is taken from the germline J gene. The CDR3 covers 15 residues. The V gene's germline CDR1 is DFQATT and CDR2 SNEGSKA (reference sequence). With 4 bases removed from V and 1 base from J, the gap between germline ends came to 14 bases.

About this clone itself: The read ends 3 residues before the CDR3 terminus; that terminus is restored from the germline J gene. This CDR3 is also generated by other DNA sequences in the sample. The rearrangement uses TRBV19 and TRBJ2-3; no clear D gene. Germline-derived CDR1 and CDR2 are LNHDA and SQIVND (reference sequence). The CDR3 has 12 residues. V dropped 5 bases and J dropped 3 bases, with 6 bases sitting between them. CDR3 loop: CASSPRTDTQYF. CDR3 bases read: TGTGCCAGTAGTCCGCGGACAGATACG.

Comments on this clone: The CDR3 end falls 3 residues outside the read, so it is completed with the germline J gene. V and J are TRBV7-3 and TRBJ1-2, with 10 bases lining up with TRBD1. V shed 5 bases, J shed 2 bases, and the junction held 11 bases outside the gene matches. Germline V CDR1 and CDR2: SGHTA, FQGTGA. The CDR3 consists of 17 residues. The sequenced part of the CDR3 DNA is TGTGCCAGCAGCCGTCCGACAGGGGGCGGTATGAACTATGGC. It specifies CASSRPTGGGMNYG. The full CDR3 reads CASSRPTGGGMNYGYTF.

Points on this clone: The observed sequence ends 3 residues before the CDR3 terminus, with the missing tail filled in from the germline J gene. The chain carries TRBV5-4 and TRBJ2-7, with D uncertain. Germline CDR1 is SGHNT and CDR2 is YYREEE (reference sequence). Trimming removed 1 base at V and 5 bases at J, with 7 bases between. This CDR3 is 12 amino acids long. Incomplete CDR3 DNA: TGTGCCAGCAGCTTGCCAAGCAACGAG. Encoded protein: CASSLPSNE. From start to end, the CDR3 is CASSLPSNEQYF.

Points on this clone: The CDR3 extends 3 residues past the end of the read, so its final part is completed from the germline J gene. The gene calls are TRBV7-2 and TRBJ2-7; TRBD1 matches 7 bases. The CDR3 length is 15 residues. The germline V gene encodes CDR1 SGHTA and CDR2 FQGNSA. With 0 bases clipped from V and 2 bases from J, the junction kept 4 bases outside the gene matches. The sequenced part of the CDR3 DNA is TGTGCCAGCAGCTTAGCGGACAGGTCTACCTACGAG. As protein: CASSLADRSTYE. The whole CDR3 protein is CASSLADRSTYEQYF.

Regarding this clone: Read data end 3 residues before the CDR3 end; the end is taken from the germline J gene. The chain couples TRBV30 to TRBJ2-3, with 15 bases identical to TRBD2. Per germline, CDR1 GTSNPN and CDR2 SVGIG (reference sequence). The CDR3 has 15 amino acids. V dropped 4 bases and J dropped 4; count of bases not matched to a gene: 3. The CDR3 sequence: CAWTRTSGRADTQYF. The sequenced part of the CDR3 DNA is TGTGCCTGGACCCGGACTAGCGGGAGGGCAGATACG.

As for this clone: The read halts 3 residues ahead of the CDR3 end, with the missing end drawn from the germline J gene. The chain combines TRBV10-3 with TRBJ2-1, with D possibly being TRBD2 (6 bases). The V gene lost 3 bases and the J gene lost 0 bases, with 12 bases spanning the gap. Germline V gives CDR1 ENHRY, CDR2 SYGVKD. The CDR3 extends over 16 amino acids. CDR3 in amino acids: CAISELAYGSYNEQFF. The sequenced CDR3 bases are TGTGCCATCAGTGAACTAGCCTACGGCTCCTACAATGAG.

Note on this clone: Read sequence stops 3 residues before the CDR3 end, and the germline J gene provides the missing end. The chain combines TRBV18 with TRBJ1-1; D is unclear. Germline V lookup: CDR1 KGHSH, CDR2 LQKENI. Trimming shortened V by 4 bases and J by 4 bases, and 10 bases separated the two germline ends. The CDR3 contains 13 residues. CDR3 protein: CASSRTEGTEAFF. The covered CDR3 bases are TGTGCCAGCTCACGAACAGAGGGCACTGAA.

For this clone: The read stops 3 residues short of the end of the CDR3; the missing end is completed from the germline J gene. V and J are TRBV6-2 or TRBV6-3 and TRBJ2-5; 10 positions match TRBD2. Germline CDR1 is MNHEY and CDR2 is SVGEGT. The CDR3 length is 15 residues. V shed 6 bases and J 3 bases; nucleotides not matched to a gene: 7. The chain's CDR3 is CASRAVGLAEETQYF. The sequenced part of the CDR3 DNA is TGTGCCAGCAGGGCCGTAGGACTAGCGGAAGAGACC.

Of note for this clone: The read comes to an end 3 residues before the CDR3 does, leaving the germline J gene to fill in the end. The J gene is TRBJ2-1, the V gene TRBV9; 7 nucleotides align to TRBD2. The CDR3 is 15 amino acids. Looked up from germline, CDR1 is SGDLS and CDR2 is YYNGEE. With V trimmed by 3 bases and J by 1 base, 4 bases remained unmatched. The covered CDR3 bases are TGTGCCAGCAGCGAGACTAGCAGGTCCTACAATGAG. It translates to CASSETSRSYNE. The whole CDR3 region reads CASSETSRSYNEQFF.

The CDR3 protein is CAWSVFWAGGNTIYF. CDR3 DNA (partial): TGTGCCTGGAGTGTATTCTGGGCGGGGGGAAACACC. The chain joins TRBV30 to TRBJ1-3; D gene uncertain. The CDR3 end is not reached by the read, which stops 3 residues before it; the germline J gene fills it in. V lost 0 bases, J lost 4 bases, and 13 bases lay in between. The CDR3 consists of 15 residues. From germline, CDR1 is GTSNPN and CDR2 SVGIG (reference sequence).

Regarding this clone: The read comes to an end 3 residues before the CDR3 does, leaving the germline J gene to fill in the end. The chain carries TRBV5-1 and TRBJ2-5; 7 nucleotides line up with TRBD1. The germline gives CDR1 SGHRS, CDR2 YFSETQ. The V gene end was trimmed by 3 bases and the J gene end by 5 bases; junction bases not matched to a gene: 10. The CDR3 is 15 residues long. The CDR3 bases that were read are TGCGCCAGCAGCTCACACTCACAGGGGTACGAGACC. This sequence encodes CASSSHSQGYET. The whole CDR3 sequence reads CASSSHSQGYETQYF.

As regards this clone: The read terminates 3 residues ahead of where the CDR3 ends, so the germline J gene completes it. Other DNA sequences in this specimen translate into the identical CDR3. The V and J genes are TRBV6-1 and TRBJ1-3, with 7 nucleotides matching TRBD1. Germline V gives CDR1 MNHNS, CDR2 SASEGT. V was clipped by 4 bases and J by 0 bases; unmatched bases: 3. The CDR3 is 15 residues long. CDR3 sequence: CASSGDRPSGNTIYF. The sequenced part of the CDR3 DNA is TGTGCCAGCAGTGGGGACAGACCCTCTGGAAACACC.

With respect to this clone: Sequencing ends 3 residues short of the CDR3 end; the germline J gene provides the rest. The chain has TRBV19 and TRBJ2-6; 9 nucleotides line up with TRBD1. The ends lost 5 bases at V and 1 base at J; junction bases unmatched: 12. CDR1 is LNHDA, CDR2 SQIVND, per germline (reference sequence). The CDR3 loop spans 19 amino acids. The CDR3 spells CASSEVGTGPLSGANVLTF. The covered CDR3 bases are TGTGCCAGTAGTGAGGTGGGGACAGGGCCTCTTTCTGGGGCCAACGTC.

Note on this clone: The read falls 3 residues short of the CDR3 end, and the missing part is taken from the germline J gene. The chain has TRBV2 and TRBJ2-3; TRBD2 matches at 8 bases. V was clipped by 3 bases and J by 0 bases; unmatched bases: 11. The V gene's germline CDR1 is SNHLY and CDR2 FYNNEI. The CDR3 runs 18 residues. CDR3 DNA (partial): TGTGCCAGCAGTGATATAGAGTTAGCGGGAAAAAGCACAGATACG. Translated, it gives CASSDIELAGKSTDT. The CDR3 in its entirety is CASSDIELAGKSTDTQYF. Variable domain in full (rest from reference TRBV2 and TRBJ2-3): EPEVTQTPSHQVTQMGQEVILRCVPISNHLYFYWYRQILGQKVEFLVSFYNNEISEKSEIFDDQFSVERPDGSNFTLKIRSTKLEDSAMYFCASSDIELAGKSTDTQYFGPGTRLTVL.

As to this clone: The junction differs from germline at one of its ends, possibly a read error. Read sequence stops 3 residues before the CDR3 end, and the germline J gene provides the missing end. The gene calls are TRBV11-3 and TRBJ1-1; possible D gene TRBD1, 5 bases. Germline V gene sequence: CDR1 SGHNT, CDR2 YENEEA. The CDR3 loop spans 13 amino acids. The CDR3 bases that were read are TGTGCCAGTAGCTTCGTCAGGGAAGCTGAA. Translated: CASSFVREAE. The entire CDR3 is CASSFVREAEAFF.

A note on this clone: The DNA ends 3 residues before the CDR3 does, and the rest of the CDR3 is filled in from the germline J gene. V usage is TRBV5-1 and J usage is TRBJ1-1, with TRBD1 identical over 10 bases. Trimming at V came to 4 bases and at J to 6 bases, leaving 6 bases not matched to a gene. In germline, CDR1 is SGHRS, CDR2 YFSETQ. The CDR3 consists of 14 residues. CDR3 DNA (partial): TGCGCCAGCAGCCTCCGGGACAGGGGTTCTGAA. As protein: CASSLRDRGSE. The complete CDR3 reads CASSLRDRGSEAFF.

Turning to this clone: The read halts 3 residues ahead of the CDR3 end, with the missing end drawn from the germline J gene. The J gene is TRBJ1-4, the V gene TRBV6-1; D might be TRBD1 (6 bases). The ends were cut back, 2 bases at V and 7 bases at J, with 17 bases in the middle. CDR1 MNHNS and CDR2 SASEGT come from the germline V gene. CDR3 length: 16 residues. CDR3 in amino acids: CASSESGGRIGEKLFF. The CDR3 bases that were read are TGTGCCAGCAGTGAATCCGGGGGGCGCATAGGTGAAAAA.

Regarding this clone: The read is 3 residues too short to cover the CDR3 end, so that end is filled in from the germline J gene. The J gene is TRBJ2-1, the V gene TRBV5-1; 9 nucleotides match TRBD1. Germline V gene sequence: CDR1 SGHRS, CDR2 YFSETQ. V was clipped by 5 bases and J by 7 bases; unmatched bases: 10. The CDR3 is made up of 15 amino acids. The sequenced part of the CDR3 DNA is TGCGCCAGCAGGGAGGGACAGGGATTTCAGAATGAG. This encodes CASREGQGFQNE. The entire CDR3 is CASREGQGFQNEQFF.

As to this clone: The read gets to within 3 residues of the CDR3 end, and the germline J gene fills in the rest. V and J are TRBV19 and TRBJ1-1; 7 bases line up with TRBD1. The CDR3 spans 12 residues. Germline assignment: CDR1 LNHDA and CDR2 SQIVND (reference sequence). V was pared by 6 bases and J by 3 bases, with 1 base of the junction left unmatched. CDR3 in amino acids: CASRGQYTEAFF. The covered CDR3 bases are TGTGCCAGTAGGGGACAGTACACTGAA. Based on the CDR3 plus reference TRBV19 and TRBJ1-1, the full variable domain is DGGITQSPKYLFRKEGQNVTLSCEQNLNHDAMYWYRQDPGQGLRLIYYSQIVNDFQKGDIAEGYSVSREKKESFPLTVTSAQKNPTAFYLCASRGQYTEAFFGQGTRLTVV.

In regard to this clone: The read halts 3 residues ahead of the CDR3 end, with the missing end drawn from the germline J gene. The chain is built from TRBV5-1 and TRBJ1-1; tentatively, D is TRBD1 (5 bases). V gave up 3 bases and J gave up 6 bases, with 24 bases separating them. CDR1 is SGHRS, CDR2 YFSETQ, per germline. The CDR3 extends over 17 amino acids. Partial CDR3 DNA: TGCGCCAGCAGCTCCCCCTCTGGCAGGGAGGTTGTCTCTGAA. Its protein is CASSSPSGREVVSE. In full, the CDR3 reads CASSSPSGREVVSEAFF.

On this clone itself: The read terminates 3 residues before the CDR3 end, so the remaining end is supplied by the germline J gene. The rearrangement uses TRBV19 and TRBJ2-3; 11 bases agree with TRBD2. Germline CDR1 and CDR2: LNHDA and SQIVND (reference sequence). V dropped 2 bases and J dropped 4; count of bases not matched to a gene: 8. The CDR3 sequence is 17 residues long. The CDR3 reads CASSISATSGKADTQYF. The CDR3 DNA, read in part, is TGTGCCAGTAGTATATCGGCGACTAGCGGGAAAGCAGATACG.

On this clone: The read is 3 residues too short to cover the CDR3 end, so that end is filled in from the germline J gene. This chain connects TRBV19 to TRBJ2-2; D uncertain. Germline V gene lookup returns CDR1 LNHDA and CDR2 SQIVND (reference sequence). This CDR3 is 16 amino acids long. The V end lost 4 bases, the J end lost 1 base, and 13 bases lay between the germline ends. The sequenced part of the CDR3 DNA is TGTGCCAGTAGTAATAGGGTGCTGGTGAACACCGGGGAG. This translates into CASSNRVLVNTGE. The full CDR3 sequence reads CASSNRVLVNTGELFF.

As for this clone: Read sequence stops 3 residues before the CDR3 end, and the germline J gene provides the missing end. The chain has TRBV15 and TRBJ2-1; TRBD2 might be the D (5 bases). Germline loops: CDR1 LNHNV, CDR2 YYDKDF (reference sequence). The CDR3 covers 15 residues. V was trimmed by 2 bases and J by 6 bases, leaving 14 bases between them. This CDR3 is CATSRIGDYGNEQFF. The CDR3 bases that were read are TGTGCCACCAGCAGAATTGGAGACTACGGCAATGAG.